This T cell receptor (beta chain) was observed in a study of OX40 agonist ivuxolimab in advanced cancers. Across the whole study: Eligibility admitted prior anti-PD-1, anti-PD-L1 or anti-CTLA-4 therapy; approximately 40% had some.

Turning to this clone: Antigen unknown.

The data were produced by immunoSEQ multiplex PCR, yet TCRdb's version contains in-frame clones alone and is incomplete. The sample lists just over 90,000 clones; roughly 92% were seen once. Germline V gene sequence: CDR1 SQVTM, CDR2 ANQGSEA. V was pared by 4 bases and J by 1 base, with 6 bases of the junction left unmatched. The CDR3 extends over 14 amino acids. Study-level findings and limits: There was clonal expansion of CD4+ and CD8+ blood T cells by week 6 at 0.1 to 3.0 mg/kg. There were, on average, more expanded clones in CD8+ T cells than in CD4+.

The sample was CD4+ or CD8+ T cells sorted from blood, taken in a trial of the OX40 agonist ivuxolimab. The chain carries TRBV29-1 and TRBJ2-7; 8 bases line up with TRBD1. The source is an adult with an advanced solid tumor such as melanoma, head and neck, liver or kidney cancer. The CDR3 loop is CSVVGQESSYEQYF. CDR3 bases: TGCAGCGTTGTGGGACAGGAGTCTTCCTACGAGCAGTACTTC.